Presented here are 22 T cell receptor beta chains from one specimen sequenced in a study of blood T cells in healthy people across ages. Sample-barcoded 5' priming and a J-beta primer mix drove a second PCR of roughly 7 to 11 cycles. A single record per CDR3 protein comes from TCRdb applying MiXCR to the 5' RACE reads. The data show about 690,000 distinct CDR3 sequences, approximately 40% seen once. Sequencing was carried out using blood. These receptors were obtained from a man at least 80 years old in good health.

The chain links TRBV12-3 or TRBV12-4 to TRBJ2-7, with D maybe TRBD1 (5 bases). The CDR3 loop spans 13 amino acids. Trimming removed 4 bases at V and 7 bases at J, with 14 bases between. For the CDR3, the DNA is TGTGCCAGCAGTTCCCCCAGGGTCGAAGAGCAGTACTTC. It codes for CASSSPRVEEQYF.

The chain employs TRBV7-2 and TRBJ2-5; 7 bases agree with TRBD2. The J segment lost 1 base and the V segment lost 1 base, leaving 6 bases of the junction unmatched. The CDR3 covers 16 residues. From germline, CDR1 is SGHTA and CDR2 FQGNSA. CDR3 sequence: CASSLDLAGFQETQYF. The CDR3 nucleotides are TGTGCCAGCAGCTTAGACTTAGCGGGCTTCCAAGAGACCCAGTACTTC.

Remarks on this clonotype: A junction end diverges from the germline sequence, so it may reflect a read error. J is TRBJ1-1 and V is TRBV28, with unresolved D. Germline V lookup: CDR1 MDHEN, CDR2 SYDVKM. The CDR3 totals 15 residues. CDR3 in amino acids: CASSTDGGLNAEAFF. CDR3 DNA sequence: TGTGCCAGCAGTACCGACGGAGGACTGAACGCTGAAGCTTTCTTT.

The rearrangement joins TRBV24-1 to TRBJ2-3; 7 bases fit TRBD1. Germline values: CDR1 KGHDR, CDR2 SFDVKD. This CDR3 has 14 residues. The ends lost 5 bases at V and 2 bases at J; junction bases unmatched: 3. The CDR3 reads CATSGDSYTDTQYF. For the CDR3, the DNA is TGTGCCACCAGTGGGGACAGTTACACAGATACGCAGTATTTT.

This clonotype was seen many times. The genes are TRBV28 and TRBJ2-1; 12 bases align to TRBD1. This CDR3 has 16 amino acids. Trimming took 4 bases from V and 8 from J; bases not matched to a gene: 9. The germline gives CDR1 MDHEN, CDR2 SYDVKM. In DNA form, the CDR3 reads TGTGCCAGCAGTTCCTCCGGGACAGGGGGCTGGGATGAGCAGTTCTTC. This sequence encodes CASSSSGTGGWDEQFF.

The V gene is TRBV2, the J gene TRBJ2-3; perhaps TRBD1 as D (5 bases). The CDR3 totals 15 residues. Germline V gene lookup returns CDR1 SNHLY and CDR2 FYNNEI. V lost 5 bases and J lost 3, with 15 bases in between. For the CDR3, the DNA is TGTGCCAGCAGTTACCAGGGCGGTGGGACAGATACGCAGTATTTT. This encodes CASSYQGGGTDTQYF.

This rearrangement joins TRBV10-3 to TRBJ1-5; D might be TRBD1 (6 bases). CDR1 is ENHRY and CDR2 is SYGVKD in the germline V gene. Trimming removed 10 bases at V and 2 bases at J, with 15 bases between. The CDR3 runs 14 residues. CDR3 nucleotides: TGTGCCACCGATGAGGGGGACGGCAATCAGCCCCAGCATTTT. This translates into CATDEGDGNQPQHF.

CDR3 region: CASSEPDYAGQETQYF. The CDR3 coding sequence is TGCGCCAGCAGTGAGCCAGACTACGCGGGACAAGAGACCCAGTACTTC. The chain couples TRBV10-2 to TRBJ2-5; perhaps TRBD2 as D (6 bases). V was pared by 2 bases and J by 2 bases, with 15 bases between. In germline, CDR1 is WSHSY, CDR2 SAAADI. This CDR3 comprises 16 residues.

This clonotype was seen a handful of times. J is TRBJ2-7 and V is TRBV19, with 9 bases fitting TRBD1. There are 15 residues in the CDR3. The germline V gene has CDR1 LNHDA and CDR2 SQIVND (reference sequence). The V and J ends lost 3 bases and 5 bases, in that order; junction bases with no gene match: 8. The CDR3 coding sequence is TGTGCCAGTAGTATCCTGTGGGACAGGGTACACGAGCAGTACTTC. This sequence encodes CASSILWDRVHEQYF.

This clonotype has a handful of counts. The chain joins TRBV12-3 or TRBV12-4 to TRBJ2-5; TRBD1 or TRBD2 may be the D gene (5 bases each). This CDR3 is 15 amino acids long. V lost 5 bases and J 4 bases, leaving 17 bases between the germline ends. As DNA, the CDR3 is TGTGCCAGCAGTCCCGGGACCGACTGGGGAGAGACCCAGTACTTC. It translates to CASSPGTDWGETQYF.

There are a few counts of this clonotype. The rearrangement links TRBV11-1 to TRBJ1-1; unclear D gene. V shed 0 bases and J shed 4 bases, with 15 bases lying between them. Looked up from germline, CDR1 is SGHAT and CDR2 is FQDESV (reference sequence). The CDR3 length is 16 residues. CDR3 bases: TGTGCCAGCAGCTTAGCCGCTCTTGGCGGAGGCACTGAAGCTTTCTTT. Translated: CASSLAALGGGTEAFF.

There are a few counts of this clonotype. The chain employs TRBV7-2 and TRBJ2-3, with D tentatively TRBD2 (7 bases). Looked up from germline, CDR1 is SGHTA and CDR2 is FQGNSA. This CDR3 has 19 amino acids. The V end lost 1 base, the J end lost 5 bases, and 25 bases lay between the germline ends. CDR3 region: CASSLERTGGRSGLDTQYF. CDR3 nucleotides: TGTGCCAGCAGCTTAGAAAGGACCGGGGGGCGGAGCGGATTAGATACGCAGTATTTT.

In regard to this clonotype: A much bigger clone sits one base away, suggesting this may be a read error. The rearrangement links TRBV14 to TRBJ2-7; TRBD1 aligns across 8 bases. The CDR3 extends over 14 amino acids. J gave up 0 bases and V 8 bases, and 6 bases lay outside the gene matches. Germline CDR1 is SGHDN and CDR2 is FVKESK. Written as DNA, the CDR3 is TGTGCCAGCGGCCCCGGACAGGGCTCCTACGAGCAGTACTTC. Amino acids: CASGPGQGSYEQYF.

This rearrangement joins TRBV12-3 or TRBV12-4 to TRBJ1-2; a weak D match, TRBD1 (5 bases). Trimming took 6 bases from V and 1 from J, leaving 9 bases between them. CDR3 length: 13 residues. The CDR3 nucleotides are TGTGCCAGCAGGCAACAGGATAACTATGGCTACACCTTC. Protein sequence: CASRQQDNYGYTF.

The J gene is TRBJ2-5, the V gene TRBV7-2; a weak D match, TRBD1 (5 bases). Germline CDR1 is SGHTA and CDR2 is FQGNSA. V was trimmed by 5 bases and J by 5 bases, leaving 24 bases between them. The CDR3 has 17 residues. The CDR3 sequence: CASSLRGSVYVSETQYF. The CDR3 coding sequence is TGTGCCAGCAGCCTAAGGGGTTCGGTGTATGTTTCTGAGACCCAGTACTTC.

The V call is TRBV6-6, the J call TRBJ2-5; D possibly corresponds to TRBD2 (6 bases). The germline V gene has CDR1 MNHNY and CDR2 SVGAGI (reference sequence). V was clipped by 0 bases and J by 4 bases, with 18 bases between them. The CDR3 covers 17 residues. This CDR3 is CASSYSPARRVPETQYF. CDR3 coding DNA: TGTGCCAGCAGTTACTCACCCGCCCGGAGGGTCCCAGAGACCCAGTACTTC.

J is TRBJ2-1 and V is TRBV5-1; D gene uncertain. The V end was cut by 0 bases, the J end by 0 bases, with 10 bases between. This CDR3 is built from 16 residues. The germline gives CDR1 SGHRS, CDR2 YFSETQ. CDR3 amino acids: CASSLDSESSYNEQFF. The CDR3 DNA follows: TGCGCCAGCAGCTTGGACAGCGAGAGCTCCTACAATGAGCAGTTCTTC. Full variable domain (remainder filled in from reference TRBV5-1 and TRBJ2-1): KAGVTQTPRYLIKTRGQQVTLSCSPISGHRSVSWYQQTPGQGLQFLFEYFSETQRNKGNFPGRFSGRQFSNSRSEMNVSTLELGDSALYLCASSLDSESSYNEQFFGPGTRLTVL.

The chain recombines TRBV14 with TRBJ2-3; possible D gene TRBD1, 6 bases. V was shortened by 5 bases and J by 3 bases, with 18 bases between the two germline ends. The CDR3 runs to 16 residues. CDR1 and CDR2 from the germline V gene are SGHDN and FVKESK. Here the CDR3 DNA reads TGTGCCAGCAGCAAGACGAAGATAGGGGGTACAGATACGCAGTATTTT. Translated: CASSKTKIGGTDTQYF.

The chain recombines TRBV6-5 with TRBJ1-2; 9 bases agree with TRBD1. CDR3 length: 15 amino acids. Germline V gene sequence: CDR1 MNHEY, CDR2 SVGAGI. J gave up 4 bases and V 5 bases, and 8 bases lay outside the gene matches. CDR3 sequence (DNA): TGTGCCAGCAGTACCCGGGACAGGGTGGCCTATGGCTACACCTTC. The encoded protein is CASSTRDRVAYGYTF.

This clonotype has just a few counts. CDR3 sequence reads: CASRGARVGFEQYF. The CDR3 coding sequence is TGTGCCAGCAGGGGGGCCAGGGTAGGCTTTGAGCAGTACTTC. The chain couples TRBV7-2 to TRBJ2-7; D is possibly TRBD1 (6 bases). The CDR3 totals 14 residues. CDR1 and CDR2 (germline): SGHTA, FQGNSA. Trimming left V 6 bases short and J 7 bases short, with 19 bases between. Together with reference TRBV7-2 and TRBJ2-7, the CDR3 gives the full variable domain: GAGVSQSPSNKVTEKGKDVELRCDPISGHTALYWYRQSLGQGLEFLIYFQGNSAPDKSGLPSDRFSAERTGGSVSTLTIQRTQQEDSAVYLCASRGARVGFEQYFGPGTRLTVT.

Ten or more counts support this clonotype. The CDR3 nucleotides read TGCGCCAGCAGCCAAGGGACTGAAGTTAATGAGCAGTTCTTC. Residues: CASSQGTEVNEQFF. The V call is TRBV4-3, the J call TRBJ2-1; TRBD2 is a possible D gene (5 bases). V dropped 1 base and J dropped 7 bases, with 11 bases sitting between them. Germline assignment: CDR1 LGHNA and CDR2 YSLEER. The CDR3 is 14 residues long.

V usage is TRBV6-5 and J usage is TRBJ2-3; D is undetermined. The CDR3 extends over 16 amino acids. The V gene lost 0 bases and the J gene lost 4 bases, with 14 bases spanning the gap. Germline V gene sequence: CDR1 MNHEY, CDR2 SVGAGI. CDR3: CASSYSTMGPSDTQYF. CDR3 coding DNA: TGTGCCAGCAGTTACTCGACGATGGGCCCCTCAGATACGCAGTATTTT.